The 21 T cell receptor beta chains given below trace back to one sample, sequenced in a study of blood T cell repertoires in COVID-19. The method was immunoSEQ multiplex PCR; TCRdb's version includes in-frame clones alone and lacks a portion of them. Here the sample spans around 320,000 clones, around 90% being singletons. Input material: PBMCs or T cells enriched from blood (not recorded which). The receptors here all came from a woman under 30 with acute COVID-19.

The chain uses TRBV18 and TRBJ2-1, with TRBD1 matching 7 bases. The CDR3 sequence is 15 residues long. Trimming cost V 2 bases and J 6 bases; bases outside gene matches: 7. Germline CDR1 and CDR2: KGHSH and LQKENI. This CDR3 reads CASSPGQEPGNEQFF. The CDR3 DNA sequence: TGTGCCAGCTCACCAGGACAGGAGCCAGGCAATGAGCAGTTCTTC.

The chain is built from TRBV28 and TRBJ2-5, with TRBD1 matching over 10 bases. Germline values: CDR1 MDHEN, CDR2 SYDVKM. The CDR3 covers 15 residues. The V segment lost 5 bases and the J segment 4 bases; nucleotides outside the gene matches: 7. For the CDR3, the DNA is TGTGCCAGCAGTACTCGACAGGGGGCAAGAGAGACCCAGTACTTC. Translating it yields CASSTRQGARETQYF.

This rearrangement joins TRBV6-1 to TRBJ1-2; TRBD1 might be the D (5 bases). This CDR3 contains 13 residues. Trimming shortened V by 2 bases and J by 4 bases, and 8 bases separated the two germline ends. CDR1 and CDR2 (germline): MNHNS, SASEGT. The chain's CDR3 is CASSETGFYGYTF. The CDR3 DNA sequence: TGTGCCAGCAGTGAAACAGGCTTCTATGGCTACACCTTC.

CDR3: CASSPNRGGRAGNEQFF. The DNA of the CDR3 is TGTGCCAGCAGCCCGAATCGTGGCGGGAGGGCCGGGAATGAGCAGTTCTTC. The rearrangement links TRBV7-9 to TRBJ2-1; 9 bases match TRBD2. This CDR3 has 17 amino acids. Germline trimming cut 5 bases from V and 7 bases from J; bases unmatched to any gene: 15. Germline values: CDR1 SEHNR, CDR2 FQNEAQ (reference sequence).

J is TRBJ2-7 and V is TRBV11-1, with a weak D call TRBD2 (5 bases). The CDR3 has 13 residues. CDR1 and CDR2 from the germline V gene are SGHAT and FQDESV (reference sequence). Trimming removed 5 bases from V and 3 bases from J, with 11 bases in between. As DNA, the CDR3 is TGTGCCAGCAGCCTAGGACGGGGCTACGAGCAGTACTTC. Translated, it gives CASSLGRGYEQYF.

V gene TRBV6-5 combines with J gene TRBJ2-7; the D gene is possibly TRBD1 (7 bases). CDR3 length: 15 amino acids. Trimming shortened V by 8 bases and J by 2 bases, and 19 bases separated the two germline ends. The germline gives CDR1 MNHEY, CDR2 SVGAGI. CDR3 amino acids: CASLEGASTTYEQYF. CDR3 nucleotides: TGTGCCAGCTTGGAGGGGGCGAGCACCACCTACGAGCAGTACTTC.

V usage is TRBV5-1 and J usage is TRBJ1-6; the match to TRBD1 covers 7 bases. V shed 0 bases and J 10 bases; nucleotides not matched to a gene: 4. Germline values: CDR1 SGHRS, CDR2 YFSETQ. There are 14 residues in the CDR3. CDR3 loop: CASSLEGGLSPLHF. The CDR3 nucleotides are TGCGCCAGCAGCTTGGAAGGGGGCTTATCACCCCTCCACTTT.

This chain connects TRBV28 to TRBJ2-2; the match to TRBD2 covers 12 bases. Germline V gives CDR1 MDHEN, CDR2 SYDVKM. Losses at the gene ends were 3 bases for V and 6 bases for J; bases not matched to a gene: 8. The CDR3 length is 17 residues. The CDR3 loop reads CASSLFELAGGPGELFF. Written as DNA, the CDR3 is TGTGCCAGCAGTTTGTTCGAACTAGCGGGAGGCCCCGGGGAGCTGTTTTTT.

DNA of the CDR3: TGTGCCAGCAGGCCGGGACTAGCGCAATCCGGGCGGGATACGCAGTATTTT. The encoded protein is CASRPGLAQSGRDTQYF. The V and J genes are TRBV2 and TRBJ2-3, with 10 nucleotides matching TRBD2. The V gene end was trimmed by 6 bases and the J gene end by 6 bases; junction bases not matched to a gene: 15. This CDR3 is built from 17 residues. Germline V gene data show CDR1 as SNHLY and CDR2 as FYNNEI.

The chain uses TRBV5-1 and TRBJ2-2; 8 bases agree with TRBD2. The CDR3 has 15 amino acids. CDR1 SGHRS and CDR2 YFSETQ come from the germline V gene. V lost 4 bases, J lost 6 bases, and 8 bases stayed unmatched. In DNA form, the CDR3 reads TGCGCCAGCAGCGGCTTGGAGCGGGAGTCCGGGGAGCTGTTTTTT. The encoded protein is CASSGLERESGELFF. The entire variable domain, with the rest obtained from reference TRBV5-1 and TRBJ2-2, is as follows: KAGVTQTPRYLIKTRGQQVTLSCSPISGHRSVSWYQQTPGQGLQFLFEYFSETQRNKGNFPGRFSGRQFSNSRSEMNVSTLELGDSALYLCASSGLERESGELFFGEGSRLTVL.

The count of this clone is one. This chain connects TRBV7-3 to TRBJ2-1; 10 nucleotides align to TRBD2. Trimming took 5 bases from V and 0 from J; bases not matched to a gene: 4. Germline lookup yields CDR1 SGHTA and CDR2 FQGTGA. CDR3 size: 16 residues. CDR3 sequence reads: CASSRSSGSSYNEQFF. In DNA, the CDR3 is TGTGCCAGCAGCCGTTCTAGCGGGAGCTCCTACAATGAGCAGTTCTTC.

V usage is TRBV7-3 and J usage is TRBJ2-3, with TRBD2 matching 13 bases. The germline V gene has CDR1 SGHTA and CDR2 FQGTGA. The CDR3 is 18 residues long. V gave up 5 bases and J gave up 4 bases; unmatched junction bases: 12. The CDR3 spells CASSLGLAGALSADTQYF. The CDR3 nucleotides are TGTGCCAGCAGCCTTGGACTAGCGGGAGCTTTATCCGCAGATACGCAGTATTTT.

The chain uses TRBV5-4 and TRBJ1-6; a weak D match, TRBD1 (6 bases). The germline gives CDR1 SGHNT, CDR2 YYREEE (reference sequence). The V gene lost 0 bases and the J gene lost 10 bases, with 17 bases spanning the gap. This CDR3 spans 16 amino acids. The CDR3 nucleotides are TGTGCCAGCAGCTTGGGTGGGGGCGGTTATGGATCACCCCTCCACTTT. It translates to CASSLGGGGYGSPLHF.

The V gene is TRBV9, the J gene TRBJ1-2, with 7 bases identical to TRBD1. V was clipped by 4 bases and J by 8 bases; unmatched bases: 11. The CDR3 contains 14 residues. Germline CDR1 is SGDLS and CDR2 is YYNGEE. The DNA of the CDR3 is TGTGCCAGCAGCCCCCAACAGGGGTTGGAGGGCTACACCTTC. Encoded protein: CASSPQQGLEGYTF.

V and J are TRBV5-1 and TRBJ2-1; 8 positions match TRBD2. The CDR3 extends over 15 amino acids. V dropped 0 bases and J dropped 7; count of bases not matched to a gene: 6. The germline V gene has CDR1 SGHRS and CDR2 YFSETQ. The CDR3 is CASSLAGGEWNEQFF. Written as DNA, the CDR3 is TGCGCCAGCAGCTTGGCCGGGGGGGAGTGGAATGAGCAGTTCTTC.

V is TRBV7-9 and J is TRBJ1-2; TRBD1 might be the D (6 bases). V lost 5 bases to trimming and J lost 0 bases, with 19 bases between them. The CDR3 is made up of 17 amino acids. Germline CDR1 reads SEHNR; CDR2 reads FQNEAQ (reference sequence). The CDR3 DNA follows: TGTGCCAGCAGCCGCCACGACAGGATCGACCCTAACTATGGCTACACCTTC. Translating gives CASSRHDRIDPNYGYTF.

The gene calls are TRBV27 and TRBJ1-1, with TRBD1 identical over 8 bases. In germline, CDR1 is MNHEY, CDR2 SMNVEV (reference sequence). The V gene end was trimmed by 3 bases and the J gene end by 2 bases; junction bases not matched to a gene: 2. The CDR3 contains 14 residues. The chain's CDR3 is CASSFQGANTEAFF. DNA of the CDR3: TGTGCCAGCAGTTTTCAGGGGGCTAACACTGAAGCTTTCTTT.

The chain recombines TRBV5-6 with TRBJ1-1; 7 bases agree with TRBD1. This CDR3 is 17 amino acids long. The ends lost 0 bases at V and 1 base at J; junction bases unmatched: 9. Germline assignment: CDR1 SGHDT and CDR2 YYEEEE. CDR3 DNA sequence: TGTGCCAGCAGCTTGGCCCTTCACGGGACAGAGAACACTGAAGCTTTCTTT. It specifies CASSLALHGTENTEAFF.

CDR3 bases: TGTGCCAGCGGAGGGGGACAGGGGAGGGAAGAGACCCAGTACTTC. Amino acids: CASGGGQGREETQYF. The chain employs TRBV2 and TRBJ2-5; 10 bases are shared with TRBD1. The CDR3 has 15 amino acids. Unmatched junction bases numbered 9, after V lost 8 bases and J lost 3 bases. Germline values: CDR1 SNHLY, CDR2 FYNNEI.

The chain combines TRBV19 with TRBJ1-1; TRBD1 might be the D (6 bases). The ends were cut back, 2 bases at V and 3 bases at J, with 16 bases in the middle. Germline assignment: CDR1 LNHDA and CDR2 SQIVND (reference sequence). CDR3 size: 16 residues. The CDR3 nucleotides are TGTGCCAGTAGTATAAATCGGTACGAGGGGGACACTGAAGCTTTCTTT. Residues: CASSINRYEGDTEAFF.

The CDR3 here is CAWSADTNTEAFF. The DNA of the CDR3 is TGTGCCTGGAGCGCGGACACGAACACTGAAGCTTTCTTT. V gene TRBV30 combines with J gene TRBJ1-1; the D gene is possibly TRBD1 (5 bases). CDR1 is GTSNPN and CDR2 is SVGIG in the germline V gene (reference sequence). Trimming took 3 bases from V and 1 from J, leaving 9 bases between them. This CDR3 contains 13 residues.